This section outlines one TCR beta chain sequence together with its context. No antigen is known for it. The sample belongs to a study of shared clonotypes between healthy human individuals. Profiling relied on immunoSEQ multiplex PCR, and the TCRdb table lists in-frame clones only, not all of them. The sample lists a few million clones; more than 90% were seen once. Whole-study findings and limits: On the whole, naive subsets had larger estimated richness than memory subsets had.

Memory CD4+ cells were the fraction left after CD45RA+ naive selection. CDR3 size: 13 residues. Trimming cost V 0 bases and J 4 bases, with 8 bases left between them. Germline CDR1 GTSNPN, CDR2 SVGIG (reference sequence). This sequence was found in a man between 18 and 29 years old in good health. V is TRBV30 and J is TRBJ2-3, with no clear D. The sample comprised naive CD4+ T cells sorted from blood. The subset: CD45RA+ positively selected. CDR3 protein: CAWSVKRADTQYF. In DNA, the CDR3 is TGTGCCTGGAGTGTTAAGAGAGCAGATACGCAGTATTTT.